This T cell receptor beta chain comes out of a study of T cell clones after liver transplantation. Germline V lookup: CDR1 SGDLS, CDR2 YYNGEE. The V end lost 1 base, the J end lost 2 bases, and 9 bases lay between the germline ends. The CDR3 loop spans 15 amino acids. Sequenced by immunoSEQ multiplex PCR; TCRdb stores in-frame clones only, minus some. The repertoire has 40,000 to 65,000 clones, approximately 84% of them found once; the top ten carry around 7.8%. The gene calls are TRBV9 and TRBJ2-2, with a possible D match to TRBD1 (5 bases). This material consisted of CD4+ T cells from blood, taken before liver transplant. This TCR was sampled from a human donor who received a liver transplant. CDR3 nucleotide sequence: TGTGCCAGCAGCGTAAGGGGTGTAAACACCGGGGAGCTGTTTTTT. This sequence encodes CASSVRGVNTGELFF.